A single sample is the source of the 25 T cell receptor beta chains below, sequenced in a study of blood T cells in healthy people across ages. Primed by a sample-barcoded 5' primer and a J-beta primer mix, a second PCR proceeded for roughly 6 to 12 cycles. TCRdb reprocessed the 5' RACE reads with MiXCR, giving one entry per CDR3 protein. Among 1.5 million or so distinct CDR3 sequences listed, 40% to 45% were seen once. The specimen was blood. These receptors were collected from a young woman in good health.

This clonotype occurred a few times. CDR3 residues: CASSSSGHTNQPQHF. In DNA, the CDR3 is TGTGCCAGCAGTTCAAGTGGGCATACCAATCAGCCCCAGCATTTT. The rearrangement joins TRBV12-3 or TRBV12-4 to TRBJ1-5; D gene unclear. This CDR3 has 15 amino acids. Deletions cut 4 bases from V and 3 bases from J, with 13 bases between.

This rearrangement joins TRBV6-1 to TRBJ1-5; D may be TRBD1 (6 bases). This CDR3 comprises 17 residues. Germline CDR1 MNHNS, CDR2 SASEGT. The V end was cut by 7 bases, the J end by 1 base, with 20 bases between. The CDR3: CASMTVRGGGSNQPQHF. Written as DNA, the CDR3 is TGTGCCAGCATGACGGTCAGGGGTGGGGGAAGCAATCAGCCCCAGCATTTT.

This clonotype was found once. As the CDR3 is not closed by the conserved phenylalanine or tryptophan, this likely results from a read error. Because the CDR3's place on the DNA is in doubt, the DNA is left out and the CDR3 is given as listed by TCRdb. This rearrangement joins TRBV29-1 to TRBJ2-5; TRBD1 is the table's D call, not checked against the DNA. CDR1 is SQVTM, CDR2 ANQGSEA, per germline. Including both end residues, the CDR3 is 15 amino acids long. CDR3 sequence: CSVEDRHRAEVTFGS.

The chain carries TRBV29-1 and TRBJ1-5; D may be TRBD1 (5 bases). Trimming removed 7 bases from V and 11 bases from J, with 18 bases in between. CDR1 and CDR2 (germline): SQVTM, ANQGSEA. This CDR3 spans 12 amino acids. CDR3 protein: CSGVEGGGAQHF. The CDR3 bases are TGCAGCGGGGTCGAGGGCGGGGGGGCCCAGCATTTT. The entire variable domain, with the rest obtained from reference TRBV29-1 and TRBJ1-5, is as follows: SAVISQKPSRDICQRGTSLTIQCQVDSQVTMMFWYRQQPGQSLTLIATANQGSEATYESGFVIDKFPISRPNLTFSTLTVSNMSPEDSSIYLCSGVEGGGAQHFGDGTRLSIL.

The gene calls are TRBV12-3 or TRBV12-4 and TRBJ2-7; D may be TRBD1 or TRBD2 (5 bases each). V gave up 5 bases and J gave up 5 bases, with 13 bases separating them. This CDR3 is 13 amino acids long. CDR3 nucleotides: TGTGCCAGCAGTGGAATGGGGGTCCACGAGCAGTACTTC. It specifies CASSGMGVHEQYF.

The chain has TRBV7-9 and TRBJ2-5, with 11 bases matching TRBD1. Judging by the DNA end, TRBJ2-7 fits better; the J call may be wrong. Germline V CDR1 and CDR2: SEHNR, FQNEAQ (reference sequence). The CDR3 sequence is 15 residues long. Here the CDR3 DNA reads TGTGCCAGCAGCTTAGGGACAGGGGGCGTCGGCGAGCAGTACTTC. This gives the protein CASSLGTGGVGEQYF.

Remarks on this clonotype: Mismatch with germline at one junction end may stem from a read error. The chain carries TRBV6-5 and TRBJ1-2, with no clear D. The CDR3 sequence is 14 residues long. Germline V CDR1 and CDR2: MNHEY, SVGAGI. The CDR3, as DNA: TGCGCCAGCAGCCAAGATTCTTTCAACTATGGCTACACCTTC. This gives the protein CASSQDSFNYGYTF.

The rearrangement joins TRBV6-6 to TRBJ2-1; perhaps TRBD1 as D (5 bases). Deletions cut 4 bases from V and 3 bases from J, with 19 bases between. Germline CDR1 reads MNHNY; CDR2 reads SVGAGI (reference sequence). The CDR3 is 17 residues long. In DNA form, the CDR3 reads TGTGCCAGCAGTTCTTCAGTGGGCAGGGTTGGCTACAATGAGCAGTTCTTC. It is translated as CASSSSVGRVGYNEQFF.

DNA of the CDR3: TGCAGTGCTAGAGGGACAGGGAGGAACACTGAAGCTTTCTTT. It yields the protein CSARGTGRNTEAFF. J is TRBJ1-1 and V is TRBV20-1; 8 bases match TRBD1. J gave up 1 base and V 1 base, and 2 bases lay outside the gene matches. Germline V gene lookup returns CDR1 DFQATT and CDR2 SNEGSKA (reference sequence). The CDR3 covers 14 residues.

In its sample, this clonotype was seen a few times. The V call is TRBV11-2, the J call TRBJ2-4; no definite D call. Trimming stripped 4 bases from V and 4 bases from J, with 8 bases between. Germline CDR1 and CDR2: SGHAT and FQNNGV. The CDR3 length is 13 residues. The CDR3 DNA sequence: TGTGCCAGCAGCTCAACAGTAAAAAACATTCAGTACTTC. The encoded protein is CASSSTVKNIQYF.

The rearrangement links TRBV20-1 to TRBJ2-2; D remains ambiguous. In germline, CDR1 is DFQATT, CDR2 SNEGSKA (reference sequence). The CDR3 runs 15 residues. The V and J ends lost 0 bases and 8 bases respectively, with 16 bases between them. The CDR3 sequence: CSARDSPPGAGELFF. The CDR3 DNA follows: TGCAGTGCTAGAGATTCTCCCCCTGGAGCTGGGGAGCTGTTTTTT.

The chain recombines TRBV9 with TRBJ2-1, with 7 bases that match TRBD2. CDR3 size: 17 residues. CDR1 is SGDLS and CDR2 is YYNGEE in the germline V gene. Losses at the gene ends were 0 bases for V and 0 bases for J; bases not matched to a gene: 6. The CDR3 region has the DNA TGTGCCAGCAGCGTAGGGGACTATCACAGCTCCTACAATGAGCAGTTCTTC. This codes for CASSVGDYHSSYNEQFF.

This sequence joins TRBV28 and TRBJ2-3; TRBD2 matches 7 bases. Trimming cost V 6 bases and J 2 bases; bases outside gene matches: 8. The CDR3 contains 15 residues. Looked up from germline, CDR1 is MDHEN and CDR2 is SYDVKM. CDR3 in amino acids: CASSWALAYTDTQYF. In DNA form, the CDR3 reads TGTGCCAGCAGCTGGGCACTAGCGTACACAGATACGCAGTATTTT. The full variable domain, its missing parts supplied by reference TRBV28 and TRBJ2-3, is DVKVTQSSRYLVKRTGEKVFLECVQDMDHENMFWYRQDPGLGLRLIYFSYDVKMKEKGDIPEGYSVSREKKERFSLILESASTNQTSMYLCASSWALAYTDTQYFGPGTRLTVL.

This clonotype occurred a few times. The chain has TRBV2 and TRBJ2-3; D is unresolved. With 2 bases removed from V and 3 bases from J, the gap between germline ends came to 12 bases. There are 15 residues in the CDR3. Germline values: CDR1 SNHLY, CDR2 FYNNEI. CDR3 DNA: TGTGCCAGCAGTGAAATGGTAGTAAGGACAGATACGCAGTATTTT. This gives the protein CASSEMVVRTDTQYF.

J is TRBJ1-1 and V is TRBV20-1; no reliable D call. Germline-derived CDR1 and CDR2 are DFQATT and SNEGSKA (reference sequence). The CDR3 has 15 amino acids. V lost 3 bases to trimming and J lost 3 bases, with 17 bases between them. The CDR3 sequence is CSASPRHTGDTEAFF. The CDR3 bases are TGCAGTGCTAGCCCTCGACACACTGGGGACACTGAAGCTTTCTTT.

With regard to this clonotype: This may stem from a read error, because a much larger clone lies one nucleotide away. The CDR3 DNA reads TGCAGCGTTGTAAGGTGGACTAGCGGAAAGTCCCCCTACAATGAGCAGTACTTC. Its protein product is CSVVRWTSGKSPYNEQYF. The genes are TRBV29-1 and TRBJ2-1, with TRBD2 matching over 10 bases. The J call may be in error: the DNA end matches TRBJ2-7 better. From germline, CDR1 is SQVTM and CDR2 ANQGSEA. The CDR3 has 18 residues.

In DNA, the CDR3 is TGTACCAGCAGCTCTACCAGGGTTCCTGTAGAGACCCAGTACTTC. This gives the protein CTSSSTRVPVETQYF. This rearrangement joins TRBV7-2 to TRBJ2-5; the D gene is possibly TRBD1 (5 bases). This CDR3 is built from 15 residues. Germline V gene lookup returns CDR1 SGHTA and CDR2 FQGNSA. V was trimmed by 4 bases and J by 4 bases, leaving 16 bases between them. Together with reference TRBV7-2 and TRBJ2-5, the CDR3 gives the full variable domain: GAGVSQSPSNKVTEKGKDVELRCDPISGHTALYWYRQSLGQGLEFLIYFQGNSAPDKSGLPSDRFSAERTGGSVSTLTIQRTQQEDSAVYLCTSSSTRVPVETQYFGPGTRLLVL.

The CDR3 loop reads CASSLEQGIYEQYF. In DNA, the CDR3 is TGTGCCAGCAGCTTAGAACAGGGAATTTACGAGCAGTACTTC. The chain uses TRBV7-2 and TRBJ2-4, with D maybe TRBD1 (6 bases). The DNA end favors TRBJ2-7, so the J call may be wrong. The length of the CDR3 is 14 residues. Per the germline V gene, CDR1 is SGHTA and CDR2 is FQGNSA.

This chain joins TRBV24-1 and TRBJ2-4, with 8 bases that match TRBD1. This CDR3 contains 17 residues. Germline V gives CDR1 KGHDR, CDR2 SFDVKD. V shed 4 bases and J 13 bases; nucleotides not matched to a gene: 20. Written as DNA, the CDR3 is TGTGCCACCAGTGAGGGGAGACAGGGGACAAACTTCAATGAGCAGTACTTC. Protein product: CATSEGRQGTNFNEQYF.

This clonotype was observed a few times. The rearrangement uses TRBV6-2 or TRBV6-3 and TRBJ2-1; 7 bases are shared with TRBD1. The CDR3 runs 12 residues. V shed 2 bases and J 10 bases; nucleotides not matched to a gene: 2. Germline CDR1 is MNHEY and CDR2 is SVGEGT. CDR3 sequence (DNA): TGTGCCAGCAGTTACCGGGACAGAGAGCAGTTCTTC. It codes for CASSYRDREQFF.

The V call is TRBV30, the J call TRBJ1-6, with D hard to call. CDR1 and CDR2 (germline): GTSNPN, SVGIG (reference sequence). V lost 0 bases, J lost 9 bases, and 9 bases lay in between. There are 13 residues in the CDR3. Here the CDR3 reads CAWSVESGSPLHF. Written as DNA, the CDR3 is TGTGCCTGGAGTGTAGAATCGGGTTCACCCCTCCACTTT.

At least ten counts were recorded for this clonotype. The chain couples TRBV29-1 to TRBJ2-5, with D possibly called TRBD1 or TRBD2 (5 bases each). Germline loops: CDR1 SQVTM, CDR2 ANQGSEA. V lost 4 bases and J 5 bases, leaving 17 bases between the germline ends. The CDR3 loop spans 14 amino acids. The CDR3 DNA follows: TGCAGCGTTGCGGGACCAGGGAGTAGGGAGACCCAGTACTTC. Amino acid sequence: CSVAGPGSRETQYF.

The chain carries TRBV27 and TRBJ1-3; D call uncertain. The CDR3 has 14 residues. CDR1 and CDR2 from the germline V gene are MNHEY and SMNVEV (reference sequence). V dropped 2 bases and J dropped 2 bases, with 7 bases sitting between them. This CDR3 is CASSLRVTGNTIYF. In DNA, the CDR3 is TGTGCCAGCAGTTTACGAGTAACTGGAAACACCATATATTTT.

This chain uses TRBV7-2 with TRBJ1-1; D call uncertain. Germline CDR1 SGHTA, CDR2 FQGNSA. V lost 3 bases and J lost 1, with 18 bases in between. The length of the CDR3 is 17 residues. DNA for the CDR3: TGTGCCAGCAGCTTGAAACATCGCCAGGTTACGAACACTGAAGCTTTCTTT. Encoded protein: CASSLKHRQVTNTEAFF.

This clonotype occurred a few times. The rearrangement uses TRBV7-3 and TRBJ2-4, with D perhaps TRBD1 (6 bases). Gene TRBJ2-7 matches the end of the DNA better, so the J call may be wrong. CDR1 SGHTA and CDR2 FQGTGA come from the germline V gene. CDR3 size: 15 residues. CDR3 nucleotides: TGTGCCAGCAGCCTCACAGGGTCATTAACCTACGAGCAGTACTTC. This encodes CASSLTGSLTYEQYF.